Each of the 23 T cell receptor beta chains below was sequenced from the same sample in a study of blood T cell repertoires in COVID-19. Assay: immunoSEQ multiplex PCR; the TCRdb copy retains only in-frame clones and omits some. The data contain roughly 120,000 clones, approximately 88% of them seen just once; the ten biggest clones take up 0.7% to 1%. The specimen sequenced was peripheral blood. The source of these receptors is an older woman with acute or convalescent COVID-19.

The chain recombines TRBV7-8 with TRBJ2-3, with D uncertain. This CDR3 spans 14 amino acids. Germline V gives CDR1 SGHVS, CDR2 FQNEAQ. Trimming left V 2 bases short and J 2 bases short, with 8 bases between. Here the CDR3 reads CASSLTAYTDTQYF. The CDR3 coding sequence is TGTGCCAGCAGCTTAACTGCCTACACAGATACGCAGTATTTT.

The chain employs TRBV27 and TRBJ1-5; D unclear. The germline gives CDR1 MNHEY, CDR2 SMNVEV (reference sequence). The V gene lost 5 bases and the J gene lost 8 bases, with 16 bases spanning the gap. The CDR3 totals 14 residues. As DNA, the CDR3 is TGTGCCAGCAGTCCGTTTGTGGGCCCCAAGCCCCAGCATTTT. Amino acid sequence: CASSPFVGPKPQHF.

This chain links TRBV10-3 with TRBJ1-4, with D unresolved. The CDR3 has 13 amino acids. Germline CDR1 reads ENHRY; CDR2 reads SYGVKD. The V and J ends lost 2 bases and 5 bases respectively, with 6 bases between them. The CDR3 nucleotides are TGTGCCATCAGTGAGGCGGCGAATGAAAAACTGTTTTTT. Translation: CAISEAANEKLFF.

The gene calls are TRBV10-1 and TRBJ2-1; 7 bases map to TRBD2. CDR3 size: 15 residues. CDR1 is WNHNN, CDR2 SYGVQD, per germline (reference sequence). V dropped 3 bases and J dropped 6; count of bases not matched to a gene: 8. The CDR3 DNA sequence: TGCGCCAGCAGTGACTCCCCCCCGGGGGGCAATGAGCAGTTCTTC. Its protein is CASSDSPPGGNEQFF.

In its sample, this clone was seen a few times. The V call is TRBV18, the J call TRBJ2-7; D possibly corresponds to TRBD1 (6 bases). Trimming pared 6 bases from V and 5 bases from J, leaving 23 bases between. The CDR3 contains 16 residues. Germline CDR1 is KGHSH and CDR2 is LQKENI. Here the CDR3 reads CASSVRGNPNLDEQYF. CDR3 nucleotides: TGTGCCAGCTCCGTTAGGGGGAATCCAAACTTGGACGAGCAGTACTTC.

CDR3 in DNA: TGCGCCAGCAGCTCCGGGACTAGCGGGAGCACAGATACGCAGTATTTT. Amino acid sequence: CASSSGTSGSTDTQYF. The V call is TRBV5-1, the J call TRBJ2-3, with TRBD2 matching 12 bases. V was clipped by 3 bases and J by 0 bases; unmatched bases: 2. The CDR3 loop spans 16 amino acids. Germline V gene sequence: CDR1 SGHRS, CDR2 YFSETQ. Drawing the rest from reference TRBV5-1 and TRBJ2-3, the complete variable domain is KAGVTQTPRYLIKTRGQQVTLSCSPISGHRSVSWYQQTPGQGLQFLFEYFSETQRNKGNFPGRFSGRQFSNSRSEMNVSTLELGDSALYLCASSSGTSGSTDTQYFGPGTRLTVL.

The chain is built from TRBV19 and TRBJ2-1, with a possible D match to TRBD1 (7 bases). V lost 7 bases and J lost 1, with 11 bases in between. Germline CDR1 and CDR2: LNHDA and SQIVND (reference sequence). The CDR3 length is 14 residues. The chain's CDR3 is CASKEGASYNEQFF. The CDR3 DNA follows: TGTGCCAGTAAGGAGGGGGCATCCTACAATGAGCAGTTCTTC.

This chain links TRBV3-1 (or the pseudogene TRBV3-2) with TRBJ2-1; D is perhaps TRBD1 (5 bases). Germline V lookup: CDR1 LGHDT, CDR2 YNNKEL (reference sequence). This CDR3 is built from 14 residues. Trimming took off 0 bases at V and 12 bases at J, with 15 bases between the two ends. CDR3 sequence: CASSQEDRTSGQFF. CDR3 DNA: TGTGCCAGCAGCCAAGAAGACCGGACAAGTGGGCAGTTCTTC.

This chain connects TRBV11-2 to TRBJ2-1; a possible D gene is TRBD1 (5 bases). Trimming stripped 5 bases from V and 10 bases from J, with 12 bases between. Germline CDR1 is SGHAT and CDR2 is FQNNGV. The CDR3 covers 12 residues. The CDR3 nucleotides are TGTGCCAGCAGCGCCCATTCAGGGGAGCAGTTCTTC. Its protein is CASSAHSGEQFF.

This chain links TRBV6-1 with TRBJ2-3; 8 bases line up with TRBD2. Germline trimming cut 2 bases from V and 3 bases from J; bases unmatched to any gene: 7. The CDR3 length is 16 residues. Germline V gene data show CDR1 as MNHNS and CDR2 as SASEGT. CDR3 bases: TGTGCCAGCAGTGAATCAACGGGACTAGGAACAGATACGCAGTATTTT. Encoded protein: CASSESTGLGTDTQYF.

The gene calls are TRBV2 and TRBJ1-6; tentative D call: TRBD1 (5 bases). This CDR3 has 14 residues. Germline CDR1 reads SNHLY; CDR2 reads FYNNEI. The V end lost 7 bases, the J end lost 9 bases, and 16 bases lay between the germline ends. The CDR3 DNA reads TGTGCCAGCACCGTAAGGGGTGAGCGTTCACCCCTCCACTTT. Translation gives CASTVRGERSPLHF.

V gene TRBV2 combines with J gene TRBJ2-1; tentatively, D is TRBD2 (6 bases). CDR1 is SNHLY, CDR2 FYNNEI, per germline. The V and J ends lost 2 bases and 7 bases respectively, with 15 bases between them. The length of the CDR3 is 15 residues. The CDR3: CASSESGTRGNEQFF. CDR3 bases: TGTGCCAGCAGTGAATCTGGGACTCGAGGGAATGAGCAGTTCTTC.

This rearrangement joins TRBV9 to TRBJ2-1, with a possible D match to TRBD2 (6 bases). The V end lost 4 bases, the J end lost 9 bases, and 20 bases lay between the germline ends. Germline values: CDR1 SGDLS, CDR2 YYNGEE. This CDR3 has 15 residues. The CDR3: CASSPLGGLAAEQFF. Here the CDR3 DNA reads TGTGCCAGCAGCCCTCTGGGGGGTCTTGCCGCTGAGCAGTTCTTC. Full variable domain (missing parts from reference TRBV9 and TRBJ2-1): DSGVTQTPKHLITATGQRVTLRCSPRSGDLSVYWYQQSLDQGLQFLIQYYNGEERAKGNILERFSAQQFPDLHSELNLSSLELGDSALYFCASSPLGGLAAEQFFGPGTRLTVL.

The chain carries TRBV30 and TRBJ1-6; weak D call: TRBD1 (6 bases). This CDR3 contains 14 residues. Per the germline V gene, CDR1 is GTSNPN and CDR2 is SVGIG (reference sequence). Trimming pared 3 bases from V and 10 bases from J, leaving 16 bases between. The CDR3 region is CAWSPGGGGSPLHF. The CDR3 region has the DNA TGTGCCTGGAGCCCGGGAGGGGGGGGGTCACCCCTCCACTTT.

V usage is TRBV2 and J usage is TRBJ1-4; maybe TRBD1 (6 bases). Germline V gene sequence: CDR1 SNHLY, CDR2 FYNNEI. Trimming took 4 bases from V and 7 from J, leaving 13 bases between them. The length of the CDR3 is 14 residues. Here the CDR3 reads CASSGGGNGEKLFF. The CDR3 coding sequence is TGTGCCAGCAGTGGAGGGGGAAACGGTGAAAAACTGTTTTTT.

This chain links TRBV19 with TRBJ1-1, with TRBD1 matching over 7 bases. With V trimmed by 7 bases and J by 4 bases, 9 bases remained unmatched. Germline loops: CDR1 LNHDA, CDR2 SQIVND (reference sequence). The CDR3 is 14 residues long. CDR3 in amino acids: CASIPDRDFTEAFF. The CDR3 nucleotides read TGTGCCAGTATTCCTGACAGGGACTTCACTGAAGCTTTCTTT.

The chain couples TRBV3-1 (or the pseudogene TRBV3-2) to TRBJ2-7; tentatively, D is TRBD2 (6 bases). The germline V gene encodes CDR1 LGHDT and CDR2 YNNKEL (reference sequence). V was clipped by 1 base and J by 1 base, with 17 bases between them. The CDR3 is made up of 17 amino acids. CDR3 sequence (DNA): TGTGCCAGCAGCCAAGGGAATGCGGGGTGGTATTCCTACGAGCAGTACTTC. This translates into CASSQGNAGWYSYEQYF.

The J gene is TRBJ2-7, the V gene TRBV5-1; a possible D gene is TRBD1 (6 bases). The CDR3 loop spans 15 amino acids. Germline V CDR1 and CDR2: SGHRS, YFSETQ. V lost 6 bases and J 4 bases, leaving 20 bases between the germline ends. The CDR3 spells CASNLAGAGVYEQYF. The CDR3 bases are TGCGCCAGCAACCTCGCCGGGGCAGGGGTATACGAGCAGTACTTC.

The CDR3 protein is CASTPTGDNQPQHF. The CDR3 region has the DNA TGTGCCAGTACCCCGACAGGGGACAATCAGCCCCAGCATTTT. V is TRBV19 and J is TRBJ1-5, with TRBD1 matching over 8 bases. The CDR3 has 14 residues. The V and J ends lost 7 bases and 3 bases, in that order; junction bases with no gene match: 5. Germline loops: CDR1 LNHDA, CDR2 SQIVND (reference sequence).

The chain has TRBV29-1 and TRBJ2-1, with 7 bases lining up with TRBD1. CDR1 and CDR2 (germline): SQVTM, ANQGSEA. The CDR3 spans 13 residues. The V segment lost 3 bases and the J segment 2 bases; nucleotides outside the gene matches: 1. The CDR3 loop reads CSVEGTAYNEQFF. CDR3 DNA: TGCAGCGTTGAGGGGACAGCCTACAATGAGCAGTTCTTC.

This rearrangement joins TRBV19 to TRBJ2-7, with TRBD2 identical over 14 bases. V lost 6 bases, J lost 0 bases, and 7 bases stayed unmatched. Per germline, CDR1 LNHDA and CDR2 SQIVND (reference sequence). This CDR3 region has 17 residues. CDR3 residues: CASSPRLAGGVSYEQYF. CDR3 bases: TGTGCCAGTAGCCCGAGACTAGCGGGAGGGGTCTCCTACGAGCAGTACTTC.

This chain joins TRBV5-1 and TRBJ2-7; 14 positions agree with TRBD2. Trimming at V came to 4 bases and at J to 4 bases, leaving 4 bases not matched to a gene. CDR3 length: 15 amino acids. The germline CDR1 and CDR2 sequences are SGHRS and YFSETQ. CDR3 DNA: TGCGCCAGCAGCGTGGGACTAGCGGGAGTTTACGAGCAGTACTTC. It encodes CASSVGLAGVYEQYF.

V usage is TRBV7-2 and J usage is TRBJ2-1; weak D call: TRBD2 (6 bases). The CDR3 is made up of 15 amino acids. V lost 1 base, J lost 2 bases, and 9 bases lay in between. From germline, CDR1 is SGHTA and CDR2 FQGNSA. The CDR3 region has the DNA TGTGCCAGCAGCTTAGATAGCGGCCCCTACAATGAGCAGTTCTTC. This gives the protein CASSLDSGPYNEQFF.